Below are 26 T cell receptor beta chains sequenced from a single sample in a study of CD8 T cells in ankylosing spondylitis. Antigens of these TCRs are unknown. Study findings and constraints: The study identified a TCR beta motif of under ten highly homologous variants that appeared characteristic of ankylosing spondylitis blood.

Each CDR3 protein gets one entry after TCRdb re-called the 5' RACE reads with MiXCR. Among 200,000 to 250,000 distinct CDR3 sequences listed, 5.5% to 7.5% were seen once. Sequenced: blood, either unsorted or a sorted T cell fraction (not recorded which). Receptor source: a male donor with ankylosing spondylitis.

This clonotype was counted at least ten times. J is TRBJ2-7 and V is TRBV5-4; 8 bases map to TRBD2. CDR1 is SGHNT, CDR2 YYREEE, per germline (reference sequence). The CDR3 sequence is 15 residues long. The ends lost 5 bases at V and 0 bases at J; junction bases unmatched: 7. The CDR3, as DNA: TGTGCCAGCAGACTGACTAGCGATCTCTCCTACGAGCAGTACTTC. Encoded protein: CASRLTSDLSYEQYF.

This chain connects TRBV7-9 to TRBJ2-5; 11 bases map to TRBD2. The ends lost 3 bases at V and 5 bases at J; junction bases unmatched: 2. The CDR3 contains 14 residues. Per the germline V gene, CDR1 is SEHNR and CDR2 is FQNEAQ (reference sequence). The CDR3 reads CASSFIAGGETQYF. Written as DNA, the CDR3 is TGTGCCAGCAGCTTCATAGCGGGAGGGGAGACCCAGTACTTC.

The table lists this clonotype with many counts. V gene TRBV12-3 or TRBV12-4 combines with J gene TRBJ2-1, with 8 bases aligning to TRBD1. Germline trimming cut 0 bases from V and 10 bases from J; bases unmatched to any gene: 11. This CDR3 comprises 16 residues. Here the CDR3 reads CASSLARTGLIWEQFF. In DNA, the CDR3 is TGTGCCAGCAGTTTAGCGCGGACAGGGTTAATCTGGGAGCAGTTCTTC.

Many counts were recorded for this clonotype. V is TRBV6-1 and J is TRBJ2-3, with 11 bases aligning to TRBD2. Germline CDR1 MNHNS, CDR2 SASEGT. Losses at the gene ends were 6 bases for V and 2 bases for J; bases not matched to a gene: 1. This CDR3 comprises 14 residues. This CDR3 reads CASRLAGATDTQYF. Here the CDR3 DNA reads TGTGCCAGCAGACTAGCGGGAGCCACAGATACGCAGTATTTT.

This clonotype appeared many times. The genes are TRBV28 and TRBJ1-2; D may be TRBD1 (5 bases). Germline V gene data show CDR1 as MDHEN and CDR2 as SYDVKM. The CDR3 covers 13 residues. The germline V and J ends were trimmed by 6 bases and 2 bases, with 10 bases remaining between them. The CDR3 DNA reads as TGTGCCAGCAGACCCGCAGGGAACTATGGCTACACCTTC. Protein sequence: CASRPAGNYGYTF.

This chain uses TRBV5-5 with TRBJ2-5, with 10 bases matching TRBD1. This CDR3 has 15 amino acids. V lost 3 bases and J lost 0; bases outside the gene matches: 2. From germline, CDR1 is SGHKS and CDR2 YYEKEE (reference sequence). DNA for the CDR3: TGTGCCAGCAGCTCGGACAGGGGGTACCAAGAGACCCAGTACTTC. As protein: CASSSDRGYQETQYF.

This clonotype was counted a few times. V and J are TRBV7-9 and TRBJ2-7; D might be TRBD2 (5 bases). Trimming removed 1 base from V and 2 bases from J, with 9 bases in between. The CDR3 consists of 14 residues. Germline CDR1 reads SEHNR; CDR2 reads FQNEAQ (reference sequence). The CDR3 DNA reads as TGTGCCAGCAGCTTAGTGGACGGGACCTACGAGCAGTACTTC. This encodes CASSLVDGTYEQYF.

This clonotype appeared many times. V gene TRBV6-1 combines with J gene TRBJ1-1; the D gene is possibly TRBD1 (6 bases). V was pared by 3 bases and J by 1 base, with 12 bases between. The germline V gene encodes CDR1 MNHNS and CDR2 SASEGT. CDR3 size: 15 residues. CDR3: CASSDHRTANTEAFF. The CDR3 DNA sequence: TGTGCCAGCAGTGACCACCGGACAGCGAACACTGAAGCTTTCTTT.

This clonotype came up many times. The V gene is TRBV4-3, the J gene TRBJ2-1; TRBD2 aligns across 9 bases. Germline CDR1 and CDR2: LGHNA and YSLEER. The CDR3 contains 15 residues. Trimming took 1 base from V and 4 from J; bases not matched to a gene: 2. The CDR3 DNA reads TGCGCCAGCAGCCAAGGGCTAGCGGGGTACAATGAGCAGTTCTTC. Translation: CASSQGLAGYNEQFF.

This clonotype was seen ten or more times. This chain links TRBV11-2 with TRBJ1-2; 8 positions agree with TRBD1. The ends lost 0 bases at V and 3 bases at J; junction bases unmatched: 6. The CDR3 length is 16 residues. In germline, CDR1 is SGHAT, CDR2 FQNNGV. CDR3 coding DNA: TGTGCCAGCAGCTTAGATCCAGGGGGCGAGGACTATGGCTACACCTTC. This translates into CASSLDPGGEDYGYTF. Using reference TRBV11-2 and TRBJ1-2 for the parts outside the CDR3, the full variable domain is EAGVAQSPRYKIIEKRQSVAFWCNPISGHATLYWYQQILGQGPKLLIQFQNNGVVDDSQLPKDRFSAERLKGVDSTLKIQPAKLEDSAVYLCASSLDPGGEDYGYTFGSGTRLTVV.

This clonotype was counted at least ten times. The rearrangement uses TRBV7-9 and TRBJ2-7; D call uncertain. Germline CDR1 is SEHNR and CDR2 is FQNEAQ (reference sequence). The V end was cut by 5 bases, the J end by 7 bases, with 18 bases between. The CDR3 extends over 14 amino acids. In DNA form, the CDR3 reads TGTGCCAGCAGCCCGCGGACCCTAAAAGGGGAGCAGTACTTC. Encoded protein: CASSPRTLKGEQYF.

V gene TRBV2 combines with J gene TRBJ2-3; D remains ambiguous. The CDR3 covers 13 residues. V gave up 10 bases and J gave up 2 bases, with 13 bases separating them. Looked up from germline, CDR1 is SNHLY and CDR2 is FYNNEI. CDR3 region: CATWVPDTDTQYF. The CDR3, as DNA: TGTGCCACCTGGGTTCCTGACACAGATACGCAGTATTTT. Together with reference TRBV2 and TRBJ2-3, the CDR3 gives the full variable domain: EPEVTQTPSHQVTQMGQEVILRCVPISNHLYFYWYRQILGQKVEFLVSFYNNEISEKSEIFDDQFSVERPDGSNFTLKIRSTKLEDSAMYFCATWVPDTDTQYFGPGTRLTVL.

The genes are TRBV28 and TRBJ2-1, with TRBD2 matching over 13 bases. The germline gives CDR1 MDHEN, CDR2 SYDVKM. The CDR3 sequence is 18 residues long. V was pared by 3 bases and J by 0 bases, with 5 bases of the junction left unmatched. CDR3 nucleotides: TGTGCCAGCAGTTTCATACTAGCGGGAGGGAACTCCTACAATGAGCAGTTCTTC. It codes for CASSFILAGGNSYNEQFF. Full variable domain (missing parts from reference TRBV28 and TRBJ2-1): DVKVTQSSRYLVKRTGEKVFLECVQDMDHENMFWYRQDPGLGLRLIYFSYDVKMKEKGDIPEGYSVSREKKERFSLILESASTNQTSMYLCASSFILAGGNSYNEQFFGPGTRLTVL.

This rearrangement joins TRBV6-5 to TRBJ1-1; no clear D gene. V gave up 3 bases and J gave up 5 bases, with 10 bases separating them. The CDR3 spans 13 residues. The germline CDR1 and CDR2 sequences are MNHEY and SVGAGI. DNA of the CDR3: TGTGCCAGCAGTTATGCGACGGGGACTGAAGCTTTCTTT. It specifies CASSYATGTEAFF.

The chain has TRBV24-1 and TRBJ2-2; tentatively, D is TRBD1 (6 bases). Germline loops: CDR1 KGHDR, CDR2 SFDVKD. Between the trimmed V and J ends, which lost 7 bases and 0 bases, there was a span of 11 bases. This CDR3 spans 15 amino acids. The CDR3 bases are TGTGCCACCAGGCAAACAGGGTCGAACACCGGGGAGCTGTTTTTT. It codes for CATRQTGSNTGELFF.

This clonotype showed up many times. The V and J genes are TRBV19 and TRBJ2-1, with 9 positions matching TRBD1. J lost 6 bases, V lost 6 bases, and 9 bases had no gene match. Germline CDR1 and CDR2: LNHDA and SQIVND (reference sequence). The CDR3 extends over 15 amino acids. CDR3 DNA sequence: TGTGCCAGTAGCAAGATTAAGGACAGGGGCAATGAGCAGTTCTTC. It specifies CASSKIKDRGNEQFF.

This clonotype was observed at least ten times. The V and J genes are TRBV29-1 and TRBJ1-2; D not resolved. The germline V gene has CDR1 SQVTM and CDR2 ANQGSEA. V dropped 6 bases and J dropped 7 bases, with 18 bases sitting between them. CDR3 length: 13 residues. The CDR3 is CSVRTAETVGYTF. The CDR3 DNA is TGCAGCGTGCGGACGGCGGAGACGGTTGGCTACACCTTC.

This clonotype was observed many times. V and J are TRBV28 and TRBJ2-3; unclear D gene. V lost 6 bases and J lost 7, with 8 bases in between. Germline loops: CDR1 MDHEN, CDR2 SYDVKM. The CDR3 has 11 amino acids. The CDR3 nucleotides read TGTGCCAGCAGCCGACCGAATACGCAGTATTTT. Translated: CASSRPNTQYF.

Many counts were recorded for this clonotype. The gene calls are TRBV29-1 and TRBJ1-2, with D hard to call. The V gene lost 4 bases and the J gene lost 0 bases, with 12 bases spanning the gap. The CDR3 sequence is 14 residues long. Germline V gives CDR1 SQVTM, CDR2 ANQGSEA. The CDR3 protein is CSVGPTSTNYGYTF. The CDR3 DNA reads TGCAGCGTTGGCCCTACTAGTACTAACTATGGCTACACCTTC.

The rearrangement links TRBV6-5 to TRBJ1-2, with 12 nucleotides matching TRBD1. The junction had 2 bases not matched to a gene; V was cut back by 2 bases and J by 1 base. The CDR3 contains 16 residues. The germline CDR1 and CDR2 sequences are MNHEY and SVGAGI. CDR3 protein: CASSYGTGGLNYGYTF. Here the CDR3 DNA reads TGTGCCAGCAGTTACGGGACAGGGGGCCTTAACTATGGCTACACCTTC.

This clonotype was detected only a few times. This rearrangement joins TRBV4-3 to TRBJ1-2; tentative D call: TRBD1 (6 bases). Between the trimmed V and J ends, which lost 2 bases and 5 bases, there was a span of 9 bases. The CDR3 loop spans 13 amino acids. Per the germline V gene, CDR1 is LGHNA and CDR2 is YSLEER. Here the CDR3 DNA reads TGCGCCAGCAGCCAACGAACAGGGTATGGCTACACCTTC. It translates to CASSQRTGYGYTF.

The CDR3 region has the DNA TGTGCCAGCAGCCCCCCGGCGGACGGCCAAGAGACCCAGTACTTC. Translated: CASSPPADGQETQYF. This chain connects TRBV7-9 to TRBJ2-5; D is unclear. The CDR3 is 15 amino acids. Germline CDR1 and CDR2: SEHNR and FQNEAQ (reference sequence). V was shortened by 5 bases and J by 1 base, with 14 bases between the two germline ends.

This clonotype was seen repeatedly, ten times or more. The CDR3 coding sequence is TGTGCCAGCAGTTACTTTGGACCTAGCACAGATACGCAGTATTTT. Translation: CASSYFGPSTDTQYF. The chain carries TRBV6-5 and TRBJ2-3; unclear D gene. Per the germline V gene, CDR1 is MNHEY and CDR2 is SVGAGI. The CDR3 extends over 15 amino acids. V was pared by 1 base and J by 0 bases, with 8 bases between.

J is TRBJ2-3 and V is TRBV12-3 or TRBV12-4; TRBD2 agrees at 8 bases. The ends lost 2 bases at V and 2 bases at J; junction bases unmatched: 3. This CDR3 spans 15 amino acids. The CDR3 here is CASSLPGGLTDTQYF. CDR3 bases: TGTGCCAGCAGTTTACCGGGAGGGCTCACAGATACGCAGTATTTT.

This clonotype was detected only a few times. The J gene is TRBJ1-1, the V gene TRBV9; no clear D gene. The CDR3 contains 13 residues. Looked up from germline, CDR1 is SGDLS and CDR2 is YYNGEE. V shed 0 bases and J shed 3 bases, with 6 bases lying between them. The CDR3 protein is CASSVETDTEAFF. CDR3 in DNA: TGTGCCAGCAGCGTAGAGACGGACACTGAAGCTTTCTTT.

This clonotype was recorded many times. The chain carries TRBV6-1 and TRBJ2-1; no clear D gene. CDR1 is MNHNS and CDR2 is SASEGT in the germline V gene. The CDR3 is made up of 14 amino acids. V lost 8 bases to trimming and J lost 0 bases, with 11 bases between them. The CDR3 region has the DNA TGTGCCAGCTCAGCAGCAAACTCCTACAATGAGCAGTTCTTC. Translating it yields CASSAANSYNEQFF.